Listed below are T cell receptor beta chains from one sample, sequenced in a study of post-analysis software for immune sequencing data. MiXCR was run by TCRdb on the PCR reads, yielding one entry per CDR3 protein. The sample yields about 160,000 distinct CDR3 sequences, 30% to 45% seen once. The starting material was blood, obtained after autologous hematopoietic stem cell transplantation. The source of these receptors is a girl between 10 and 17 years old with multiple sclerosis. The CDR3 runs from the conserved cysteine through the conserved F or W. Each record gives: CDR3 protein, CDR3 DNA, CDR3 length, V gene, clone size, J gene, D gene. The D gene is left open where the match is weak. Not all rows give a size; the values are once, few, many and, for expanded clones, a class.

cdr3_aa: CASSFSSGYTDTQYF
cdr3_nt: TGTGCCAGCAGCTTTTCTAGCGGTTACACAGATACGCAGTATTTT
cdr3_length: 15
v_call: TRBV7-6
clone_size: many
j_call: TRBJ2-3
d_call: TRBD2

cdr3_aa: CASLALGNERYF
cdr3_nt: TGTGCCAGTTTAGCACTAGGCAATGAGCGGTACTTC
cdr3_length: 12
v_call: TRBV7-2
clone_size: few
j_call: TRBJ2-5
d_call: -

cdr3_aa: CASSESSYEQYF
cdr3_nt: TGTGCCAGCAGCGAGAGCTCCTACGAGCAGTACTTC
cdr3_length: 12
v_call: TRBV7-9
clone_size: few
j_call: TRBJ2-7
d_call: -

cdr3_aa: CASSQHARYGYTF
cdr3_nt: TGTGCCAGCAGTCAACACGCCCGCTATGGCTACACCTTC
cdr3_length: 13
v_call: TRBV6-2/TRBV6-3
clone_size: few
j_call: TRBJ1-2
d_call: -

cdr3_aa: CASSYSVASGIYEQYF
cdr3_nt: TGTGCCAGCAGTTACTCGGTGGCTAGCGGGATCTACGAGCAGTACTTC
cdr3_length: 16
v_call: TRBV6-2/TRBV6-3
clone_size: -
j_call: TRBJ2-7
d_call: TRBD2

cdr3_aa: CAVTGETNSPLHF
cdr3_nt: TGTGCCGTGACAGGGGAAACCAATTCACCCCTCCACTTT
cdr3_length: 13
v_call: TRBV10-3
clone_size: -
j_call: TRBJ1-6
d_call: TRBD1

cdr3_aa: CATLAGKGYEQYF
cdr3_nt: TGTGCCACCCTCGCGGGTAAGGGCTACGAGCAGTACTTC
cdr3_length: 13
v_call: TRBV15
clone_size: -
j_call: TRBJ2-7
d_call: -

cdr3_aa: CASSPGQGTGNTIYF
cdr3_nt: TGTGCCAGCAGCCCCGGACAAGGGACTGGAAACACCATATATTTT
cdr3_length: 15
v_call: TRBV6-6
clone_size: -
j_call: TRBJ1-3
d_call: -

cdr3_aa: CASSLSPLYEQYF
cdr3_nt: TGTGCCAGCAGCTTATCCCCTCTCTACGAGCAGTACTTC
cdr3_length: 13
v_call: TRBV7-2
clone_size: -
j_call: TRBJ2-7
d_call: -

cdr3_aa: CSASAPTLSYEQYF
cdr3_nt: TGCAGTGCTAGCGCGCCTACCCTCTCCTACGAGCAGTACTTC
cdr3_length: 14
v_call: TRBV20-1
clone_size: few
j_call: TRBJ2-7
d_call: -

cdr3_aa: CASSLYLAGDNEQFF
cdr3_nt: TGCGCCAGCAGCCTGTACCTAGCGGGAGACAATGAGCAGTTCTTC
cdr3_length: 15
v_call: TRBV5-1
clone_size: -
j_call: TRBJ2-1
d_call: TRBD2

cdr3_aa: CASSVGGLAGYNEQFF
cdr3_nt: TGTGCCAGCAGCGTCGGCGGACTAGCGGGATACAATGAGCAGTTCTTC
cdr3_length: 16
v_call: TRBV9
clone_size: -
j_call: TRBJ2-1
d_call: TRBD2

cdr3_aa: CSVVGSSYNEQFF
cdr3_nt: TGCAGCGTTGTCGGCAGTTCCTACAATGAGCAGTTCTTC
cdr3_length: 13
v_call: TRBV29-1
clone_size: -
j_call: TRBJ2-1
d_call: -

cdr3_aa: CSARENPGSKYEQYF
cdr3_nt: TGCAGTGCTAGGGAGAATCCCGGGAGCAAATACGAGCAGTACTTC
cdr3_length: 15
v_call: TRBV20-1
clone_size: few
j_call: TRBJ2-7
d_call: -

cdr3_aa: CSVRGQQYQETQYF
cdr3_nt: TGCAGCGTGCGGGGACAACAGTACCAAGAGACCCAGTACTTC
cdr3_length: 14
v_call: TRBV29-1
clone_size: once
j_call: TRBJ2-5
d_call: -

cdr3_aa: CASSELTCGEQYF
cdr3_nt: TGCGCCAGCAGTGAGTTAACATGTGGTGAGCAGTACTTC
cdr3_length: 13
v_call: TRBV10-1
clone_size: few
j_call: TRBJ2-4
d_call: -

cdr3_aa: CASSSNHRGNQPQHF
cdr3_nt: TGTGCCAGCAGCTCGAATCACCGCGGCAATCAGCCCCAGCATTTT
cdr3_length: 15
v_call: TRBV7-2
clone_size: -
j_call: TRBJ1-5
d_call: -

cdr3_aa: CASSLRPDSEQYF
cdr3_nt: TGTGCCAGCAGCCTCCGGCCGGACAGCGAGCAGTACTTC
cdr3_length: 13
v_call: TRBV7-9
clone_size: few
j_call: TRBJ2-7
d_call: -

cdr3_aa: CASSGTGGEPHNEQFF
cdr3_nt: TGTGCCAGCAGTGGGACAGGGGGTGAACCCCACAACGAGCAGTTCTTC
cdr3_length: 16
v_call: TRBV6-1
clone_size: -
j_call: TRBJ2-1
d_call: TRBD1

cdr3_aa: CASSLAAGGDEQFF
cdr3_nt: TGCGCCAGCAGCTTGGCCGCGGGGGGGGATGAGCAGTTCTTC
cdr3_length: 14
v_call: TRBV5-1
clone_size: -
j_call: TRBJ2-1
d_call: TRBD2

cdr3_aa: CASSHEVNQGETQYF
cdr3_nt: TGTGCCAGCAGCCATGAGGTGAACCAAGGGGAGACCCAGTACTTC
cdr3_length: 15
v_call: TRBV3-1
clone_size: -
j_call: TRBJ2-5
d_call: -

cdr3_aa: CASGSSNQPQHF
cdr3_nt: TGTGCCAGCGGGTCTAGCAATCAGCCCCAGCATTTT
cdr3_length: 12
v_call: TRBV7-8
clone_size: many
j_call: TRBJ1-5
d_call: -

cdr3_aa: CASSWGLAGGRREQYF
cdr3_nt: TGTGCCAGCAGCTGGGGTCTAGCGGGAGGACGTCGGGAGCAGTACTTC
cdr3_length: 16
v_call: TRBV7-2
clone_size: many
j_call: TRBJ2-7
d_call: TRBD2

cdr3_aa: CASSLAVGGYEQYF
cdr3_nt: TGCGCCAGCAGCTTGGCCGTTGGGGGGTACGAGCAGTACTTC
cdr3_length: 14
v_call: TRBV5-1
clone_size: few
j_call: TRBJ2-7
d_call: -

cdr3_aa: CASSYSSGTDTQYF
cdr3_nt: TGTGCCAGCAGTTACTCTAGCGGCACAGATACGCAGTATTTT
cdr3_length: 14
v_call: TRBV6-5
clone_size: few
j_call: TRBJ2-3
d_call: -

cdr3_aa: CASSPPGTSGYNEQFF
cdr3_nt: TGTGCCAGCAGCCCCCCCGGGACTAGCGGCTACAATGAGCAGTTCTTC
cdr3_length: 16
v_call: TRBV9
clone_size: many
j_call: TRBJ2-1
d_call: TRBD2

cdr3_aa: CASSADSSSYNEQFF
cdr3_nt: TGTGCCAGCAGTGCAGACTCCAGCTCCTACAATGAGCAGTTCTTC
cdr3_length: 15
v_call: TRBV6-2/TRBV6-3
clone_size: many
j_call: TRBJ2-1
d_call: -

cdr3_aa: CASSRIGGRNQPQHF
cdr3_nt: TGTGCCAGCAGCCGAATAGGAGGCCGCAATCAGCCCCAGCATTTT
cdr3_length: 15
v_call: TRBV11-2
clone_size: -
j_call: TRBJ1-5
d_call: -

cdr3_aa: CASRGRASGSGNEQFF
cdr3_nt: TGTGCCAGCAGGGGGCGGGCTAGCGGGAGCGGTAATGAGCAGTTCTTC
cdr3_length: 16
v_call: TRBV2
clone_size: few
j_call: TRBJ2-1
d_call: TRBD2

cdr3_aa: CASIGTSGGYNEQFF
cdr3_nt: TGTGCCAGCATCGGGACTAGCGGGGGCTACAATGAGCAGTTCTTC
cdr3_length: 15
v_call: TRBV6-1
clone_size: -
j_call: TRBJ2-1
d_call: TRBD2

cdr3_aa: CATSDTSGLTDTQYF
cdr3_nt: TGTGCCACCAGTGATACTAGCGGCCTCACAGATACGCAGTATTTT
cdr3_length: 15
v_call: TRBV24-1
clone_size: -
j_call: TRBJ2-3
d_call: TRBD2

cdr3_aa: CSAAWVSPTYNEQFF
cdr3_nt: TGCAGTGCTGCCTGGGTCTCGCCGACCTACAATGAGCAGTTCTTC
cdr3_length: 15
v_call: TRBV20-1
clone_size: -
j_call: TRBJ2-1
d_call: -

cdr3_aa: CASNTPAAGPRKLFF
cdr3_nt: TGTGCCAGCAACACCCCAGCGGCGGGGCCCCGGAAACTGTTTTTT
cdr3_length: 15
v_call: TRBV6-2/TRBV6-3
clone_size: -
j_call: TRBJ1-4
d_call: -

cdr3_aa: CASKPAGLVSYNEQFF
cdr3_nt: TGCGCCAGCAAGCCGGCGGGATTGGTATCCTACAATGAGCAGTTCTTC
cdr3_length: 16
v_call: TRBV5-1
clone_size: few
j_call: TRBJ2-1
d_call: -